The present TCR beta chain was sequenced within a study of synovial regulatory T cells in juvenile arthritis. CDR1 and CDR2 from the germline V gene are LNHDA and SQIVND (reference sequence). The length of the CDR3 is 14 residues. The nucleotide record is missing. Concerning this clone itself: Its matching antigen is unknown.

Donors were around ten juvenile idiopathic arthritis patients with active disease. TCRdb's table, derived via immunoSEQ multiplex PCR, lists solely in-frame clones and lacks some. This sample's clone table lists roughly 9,900 clones. Regarding the study as a whole: Across patients, iaTreg TCR repertoires were mostly private, partly shared with synovial Teff and blood CPL. Inflammation-associated Treg cells in blood had less TCR diversity than the remaining blood Treg cells.

Sequenced: Treg cells from blood. Subset noted: remaining (HLA-DR-negative) circulating blood Treg cells. This sequence joins TRBV19 and TRBJ2-1; absent DNA, TCRdb's TRBD2 call cannot be checked. The receptor was isolated from a donor aged 2-30 years with juvenile idiopathic arthritis. CDR3: CASSTRLANNEQFF.